What follows are 12 T cell receptor beta chains derived from one specimen sequenced in a study of T cell repertoires in cytomegalovirus infection. TCRdb re-called the reads through MiXCR, storing one row per CDR3 protein. The sample comprises about 740,000 distinct CDR3 sequences, about 40% of which are singletons, and roughly 2.9% rests with the top ten. Sequenced sample: PBMCs. The receptors shown here come from a human donor in good health (CMV status not recorded). Some clones in this sample may be carry-over from other donors' samples.

This clonotype was found a few times. The chain has TRBV7-2 and TRBJ2-2; the D gene could be TRBD1 or TRBD2 (5 bases each). The V and J ends lost 3 bases and 6 bases respectively, with 14 bases between them. Germline V CDR1 and CDR2: SGHTA, FQGNSA. CDR3 length: 15 amino acids. CDR3 DNA sequence: TGTGCCAGCAGCTTCAACCCCGGGACCCCCGGGGAGCTGTTTTTT. This gives the protein CASSFNPGTPGELFF.

This clonotype has a handful of counts. The rearrangement links TRBV6-1 to TRBJ1-1; no definite D call. This CDR3 is built from 14 residues. Trimming took 2 bases from V and 2 from J, leaving 9 bases between them. The V gene's germline CDR1 is MNHNS and CDR2 SASEGT. DNA for the CDR3: TGTGCCAGCAGTGAACAACCAACCAACACTGAAGCTTTCTTT. As protein: CASSEQPTNTEAFF.

This clonotype turned up a few times. The chain carries TRBV27 and TRBJ1-1; tentative D call: TRBD1 (6 bases). This CDR3 comprises 13 residues. V lost 5 bases and J lost 6, with 13 bases in between. Germline CDR1 is MNHEY and CDR2 is SMNVEV (reference sequence). CDR3 in DNA: TGTGCCAGCAGTCTACAGGGATGGTCTGAAGCTTTCTTT. Translating it yields CASSLQGWSEAFF.

The chain is built from TRBV24-1 and TRBJ1-1, with TRBD1 as a possible D gene (6 bases). CDR3 size: 15 residues. V lost 3 bases and J 1 base, leaving 11 bases between the germline ends. Germline CDR1 reads KGHDR; CDR2 reads SFDVKD. This chain's CDR3 is CATSDPSTGNTEAFF. CDR3 DNA: TGTGCCACCAGTGATCCCTCGACAGGGAACACTGAAGCTTTCTTT.

The rearrangement links TRBV29-1 to TRBJ1-1, with TRBD1 identical over 10 bases. The germline gives CDR1 SQVTM, CDR2 ANQGSEA. This CDR3 contains 16 residues. The junction had 9 bases not matched to a gene; V was cut back by 1 base and J by 4 bases. The CDR3 reads CSVEGGQGMRSTEAFF. In DNA form, the CDR3 reads TGCAGCGTTGAAGGGGGACAGGGGATGAGGAGCACTGAAGCTTTCTTT.

This clonotype has just a few counts. This sequence joins TRBV29-1 and TRBJ2-7, with TRBD1 matching 8 bases. The CDR3 runs 13 residues. J gave up 4 bases and V 7 bases, and 9 bases lay outside the gene matches. Germline assignment: CDR1 SQVTM and CDR2 ANQGSEA. CDR3 protein: CSAAAGGPYEQYF. The CDR3 DNA follows: TGCAGCGCGGCTGCAGGGGGCCCTTACGAGCAGTACTTC.

This sequence joins TRBV7-2 and TRBJ1-5; 8 bases map to TRBD1. The CDR3 length is 15 residues. In germline, CDR1 is SGHTA, CDR2 FQGNSA. V lost 1 base to trimming and J lost 4 bases; unmatched junction nucleotides: 3. In nucleotides, the CDR3 is TGTGCCAGCAGCTTAGGGGGACAGGTTAATCAGCCCCAGCATTTT. Its translation is CASSLGGQVNQPQHF.

A remark on this clonotype: It may be a read error: a sequence one base away is much more abundant. The chain has TRBV27 and TRBJ2-1; D remains ambiguous. The CDR3 length is 15 residues. Trimming pared 6 bases from V and 0 bases from J, leaving 12 bases between. The germline V gene has CDR1 MNHEY and CDR2 SMNVEV (reference sequence). DNA of the CDR3: TGTGCCAGCAGCCCCGAAGCTAGCTCCTACAATGAGCAGTTCTTC. Translating gives CASSPEASSYNEQFF.

Many counts were recorded for this clonotype. This chain uses TRBV6-2 or TRBV6-3 with TRBJ2-7; TRBD1 aligns across 8 bases. The CDR3 length is 14 residues. The ends lost 7 bases at V and 2 bases at J; junction bases unmatched: 7. Germline V gene sequence: CDR1 MNHEY, CDR2 SVGEGT. The CDR3 nucleotides are TGTGCCAGCACCCCACAGGGGGGAGCCTACGAGCAGTACTTC. As protein: CASTPQGGAYEQYF.

Here the CDR3 reads CASSVGGAGYTF. DNA of the CDR3: TGTGCCAGCAGCGTAGGGGGGGCTGGCTACACCTTC. The rearrangement joins TRBV9 to TRBJ1-2, with D possibly TRBD1 on 6 matching bases. The V end was cut by 0 bases, the J end by 7 bases, with 7 bases between. CDR3 length: 12 amino acids. CDR1 is SGDLS and CDR2 is YYNGEE in the germline V gene.

The sample holds one count of this clonotype. The J gene is TRBJ1-1, the V gene TRBV2; weak D call: TRBD1 (6 bases). Deletions cut 9 bases from V and 1 base from J, with 12 bases between. The germline V gene encodes CDR1 SNHLY and CDR2 FYNNEI. This CDR3 region has 13 residues. CDR3 amino acids: CARRDTTNTEAFF. The CDR3 DNA is TGTGCCAGGCGGGACACTACGAACACTGAAGCTTTCTTT.

The chain recombines TRBV12-3 or TRBV12-4 with TRBJ1-1; D is undetermined. The V gene lost 1 base and the J gene lost 1 base, with 10 bases spanning the gap. This CDR3 contains 15 residues. CDR3 DNA sequence: TGTGCCAGCAGTTTAGTCCCATGGAAGAACACTGAAGCTTTCTTT. Amino acid sequence: CASSLVPWKNTEAFF.